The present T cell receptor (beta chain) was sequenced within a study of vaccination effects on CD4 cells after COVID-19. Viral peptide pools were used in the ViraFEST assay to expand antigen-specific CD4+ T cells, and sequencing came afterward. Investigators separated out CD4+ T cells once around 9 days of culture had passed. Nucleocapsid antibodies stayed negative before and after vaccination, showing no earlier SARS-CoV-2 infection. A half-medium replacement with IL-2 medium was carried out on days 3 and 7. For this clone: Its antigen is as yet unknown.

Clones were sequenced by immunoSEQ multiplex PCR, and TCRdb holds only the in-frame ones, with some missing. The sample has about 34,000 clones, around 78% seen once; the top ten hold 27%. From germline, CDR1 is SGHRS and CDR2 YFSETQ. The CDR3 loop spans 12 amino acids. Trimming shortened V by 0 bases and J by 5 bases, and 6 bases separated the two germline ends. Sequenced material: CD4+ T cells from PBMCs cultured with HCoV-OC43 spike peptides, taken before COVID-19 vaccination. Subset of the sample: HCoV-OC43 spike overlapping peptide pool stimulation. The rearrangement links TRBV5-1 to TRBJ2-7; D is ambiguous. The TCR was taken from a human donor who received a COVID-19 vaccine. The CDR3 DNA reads TGCGCCAGCAGCTTGGTCCAGAACGAGCAGTACTTC. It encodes CASSLVQNEQYF.